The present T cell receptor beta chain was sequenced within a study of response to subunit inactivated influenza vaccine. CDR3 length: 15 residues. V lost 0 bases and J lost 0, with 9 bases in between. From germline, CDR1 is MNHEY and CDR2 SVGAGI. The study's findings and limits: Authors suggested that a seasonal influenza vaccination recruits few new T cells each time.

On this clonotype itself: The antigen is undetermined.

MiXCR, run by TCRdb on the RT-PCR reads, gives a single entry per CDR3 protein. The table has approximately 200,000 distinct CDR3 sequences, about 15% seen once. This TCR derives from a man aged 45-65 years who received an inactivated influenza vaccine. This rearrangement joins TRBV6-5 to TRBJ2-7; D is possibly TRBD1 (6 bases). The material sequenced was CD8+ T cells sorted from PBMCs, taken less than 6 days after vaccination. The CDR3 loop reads CASSYSRGYSYEQYF. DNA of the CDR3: TGTGCCAGCAGTTACTCGAGGGGGTACTCCTACGAGCAGTACTTC.